This T cell receptor beta chain was identified during a study of shared clonotypes between healthy human individuals. Deletions cut 1 base from V and 10 bases from J, with 17 bases between. This CDR3 comprises 14 residues. CDR1 and CDR2 from the germline V gene are SGHDT and YYEEEE. At a deep level, the assay was run. Assay: immunoSEQ multiplex PCR; the TCRdb copy retains only in-frame clones and omits some. In the table there are more than 550,000 clones, approximately 72% of which are singletons. The receptor's source is a woman aged 25 to 39 in good health. The J gene is TRBJ1-1, the V gene TRBV5-6, with D unresolved. The sample was memory CD4+ T cells sorted from blood. This sample's subset: CD45RA-negative fraction. CDR3 DNA sequence: TGTGCCAGCAGCTTGATCGGAGAGAATCGGGGAGCTTTCTTT. It specifies CASSLIGENRGAFF.